These 32 T cell receptor beta chains originate from one sample sequenced in a study of T cell responses to AZD1222 COVID-19 vaccine. Some clones are missing from TCRdb's copy, which holds only in-frame ones; the method was immunoSEQ multiplex PCR. The sample lists about 85,000 clones, 85% seen once, with 4.5% in the top ten. The sequencing used peripheral blood, collected 28 days after the second AZD1222 dose. The source of these receptors is an adult who received the AZD1222 COVID-19 vaccine.

This clone is deemed medium-sized. The J gene is TRBJ2-7, the V gene TRBV11-2; D may correspond to TRBD1 or TRBD2 (5 bases each). The CDR3 totals 16 residues. Looked up from germline, CDR1 is SGHAT and CDR2 is FQNNGV. The ends were cut back, 0 bases at V and 4 bases at J, with 16 bases in the middle. This CDR3 is CASSLDGGGDRYEQYF. DNA of the CDR3: TGTGCCAGCAGCTTAGATGGGGGTGGGGATAGGTACGAGCAGTACTTC.

This clone is a singleton in its sample. Here the CDR3 reads CASSERAISYEQYF. The CDR3 DNA reads TGCGCCAGCAGTGAGCGCGCTATCTCCTACGAGCAGTACTTC. The genes are TRBV10-1 and TRBJ2-7; the D is unclear. Deletions cut 2 bases from V and 0 bases from J, with 8 bases between. CDR3 length equals 14 residues. The germline V gene encodes CDR1 WNHNN and CDR2 SYGVQD (reference sequence).

This clone occurred a few times. The genes are TRBV28 and TRBJ2-7; D may be TRBD2 (6 bases). Trimming took off 6 bases at V and 0 bases at J, with 12 bases between the two ends. From germline, CDR1 is MDHEN and CDR2 SYDVKM. The CDR3 runs to 14 residues. CDR3 region: CASRGAGFSYEQYF. As DNA, the CDR3 is TGTGCCAGCAGGGGAGCGGGTTTCTCCTACGAGCAGTACTTC. The full variable domain, rest sourced from reference TRBV28 and TRBJ2-7, is DVKVTQSSRYLVKRTGEKVFLECVQDMDHENMFWYRQDPGLGLRLIYFSYDVKMKEKGDIPEGYSVSREKKERFSLILESASTNQTSMYLCASRGAGFSYEQYFGPGTRLTVT.

This clone occurred once. V gene TRBV7-3 combines with J gene TRBJ2-1, with 11 bases identical to TRBD1. CDR3 length: 14 amino acids. The V gene's germline CDR1 is SGHTA and CDR2 FQGTGA. Germline trimming cut 5 bases from V and 9 bases from J; bases unmatched to any gene: 6. The CDR3 loop reads CASSGQGARGEQFF. CDR3 in DNA: TGTGCCAGCAGCGGACAGGGGGCGAGAGGTGAGCAGTTCTTC.

The chain is built from TRBV30 and TRBJ1-2, with D perhaps matching TRBD1 (6 bases). The CDR3 has 15 amino acids. The V end was cut by 1 base, the J end by 1 base, with 13 bases between. Germline V gene lookup returns CDR1 GTSNPN and CDR2 SVGIG (reference sequence). CDR3 amino acids: CAWSAGTDSNYGYTF. The CDR3 DNA reads as TGTGCCTGGAGTGCCGGGACGGACAGTAACTATGGCTACACCTTC.

This clone was counted between two and nine times. This chain joins TRBV11-1 and TRBJ1-4; the match to TRBD1 covers 7 bases. Germline assignment: CDR1 SGHAT and CDR2 FQDESV (reference sequence). The CDR3 is made up of 14 amino acids. The junction had 7 bases not matched to a gene; V was cut back by 5 bases and J by 7 bases. The CDR3 protein is CASSPTGDSEKLFF. The CDR3 DNA sequence: TGTGCCAGCAGCCCCACAGGGGACTCTGAAAAACTGTTTTTT.

The chain employs TRBV18 and TRBJ1-6; no clear D gene. V was cut by 3 bases and J by 11 bases, with 17 bases left in between. In germline, CDR1 is KGHSH, CDR2 LQKENI. The CDR3 is made up of 15 amino acids. The CDR3 region has the DNA TGTGCCAGCTCACCCCCTAGCTCCAGAGGTGCACCCCTCCACTTT. It is translated as CASSPPSSRGAPLHF.

The chain is built from TRBV12-3 or TRBV12-4 and TRBJ2-7; no firm D call. Trimming left V 6 bases short and J 3 bases short, with 9 bases between. The CDR3 has 12 amino acids. The DNA of the CDR3 is TGTGCCAGCAGCCAACAGATCTACGAGCAGTACTTC. This codes for CASSQQIYEQYF.

In its sample, this clone was seen once. The junction does not match germline at one end; this may be a read error. The chain combines TRBV7-7 with TRBJ2-5, with TRBD2 matching 9 bases. The CDR3 runs to 15 residues. In germline, CDR1 is SSHAT, CDR2 FNYEAQ (reference sequence). The CDR3: CASSLSAGGRETQYF. DNA of the CDR3: TGTGCTAGCAGCTTATCGGCGGGAGGGAGGGAGACCCAGTACTTC.

J is TRBJ1-2 and V is TRBV27; TRBD1 matches 9 bases. The ends lost 4 bases at V and 7 bases at J; junction bases unmatched: 10. The CDR3 loop spans 15 amino acids. CDR1 and CDR2 from the germline V gene are MNHEY and SMNVEV (reference sequence). CDR3: CASSYARTGAGGYTF. The CDR3 region has the DNA TGTGCCAGCAGTTATGCTAGGACAGGGGCGGGTGGCTACACCTTC.

The count of this clone is one. This chain uses TRBV5-1 with TRBJ1-1; D might be TRBD1 (6 bases). The V end lost 0 bases, the J end lost 1 base, and 16 bases lay between the germline ends. The length of the CDR3 is 17 residues. Germline lookup yields CDR1 SGHRS and CDR2 YFSETQ. The CDR3 sequence: CASSLGIIGGTNTEAFF. The CDR3 DNA reads as TGCGCCAGCAGCTTGGGGATTATCGGGGGCACGAACACTGAAGCTTTCTTT.

This rearrangement joins TRBV6-2 or TRBV6-3 to TRBJ1-1; 8 bases are shared with TRBD1. The CDR3 covers 13 residues. Germline CDR1 is MNHEY and CDR2 is SVGEGT. V lost 6 bases to trimming and J lost 6 bases; unmatched junction nucleotides: 6. CDR3 sequence (DNA): TGTGCCAGCAGATACAGGGGGTCCCCTGAAGCTTTCTTT. Translated, it gives CASRYRGSPEAFF.

The CDR3 sequence is CAISAGLSTEAFF. CDR3 in DNA: TGTGCCATCAGTGCGGGCCTCAGCACTGAAGCTTTCTTT. The J gene is TRBJ1-1, the V gene TRBV10-3; D gene unclear. Deletions cut 4 bases from V and 4 bases from J, with 10 bases between. Germline V lookup: CDR1 ENHRY, CDR2 SYGVKD. This CDR3 contains 13 residues.

This sequence joins TRBV5-1 and TRBJ1-4; TRBD1 matches at 7 bases. The CDR3 contains 15 residues. Germline V gene lookup returns CDR1 SGHRS and CDR2 YFSETQ. V gave up 3 bases and J gave up 7 bases; unmatched junction bases: 9. The CDR3 coding sequence is TGCGCCAGCAGCTCGACAGGGTCGGATATTGAAAAACTGTTTTTT. It specifies CASSSTGSDIEKLFF.

This clone has only a few counts. This chain links TRBV19 with TRBJ1-1; D gene uncertain. The ends were cut back, 5 bases at V and 3 bases at J, with 10 bases in the middle. This CDR3 comprises 13 residues. Per the germline V gene, CDR1 is LNHDA and CDR2 is SQIVND (reference sequence). CDR3 amino acids: CASSPLVHTEAFF. The CDR3 DNA reads TGTGCCAGTAGTCCCCTGGTGCACACTGAAGCTTTCTTT.

The chain recombines TRBV24-1 with TRBJ1-3, with D possibly being TRBD1 (6 bases). Germline lookup yields CDR1 KGHDR and CDR2 SFDVKD. The CDR3 extends over 17 amino acids. V lost 3 bases and J 3 bases, leaving 17 bases between the germline ends. CDR3 coding DNA: TGTGCCACCAGTGATCCGGACAGAAAACCTGGTGGAAACACCATATATTTT. This codes for CATSDPDRKPGGNTIYF.

The chain links TRBV11-3 to TRBJ2-2; tentative D call: TRBD2 (5 bases). Trimming pared 6 bases from V and 4 bases from J, leaving 12 bases between. Per germline, CDR1 SGHNT and CDR2 YENEEA. This CDR3 contains 14 residues. The CDR3 region is CASRPGLSTGELFF. CDR3 DNA sequence: TGTGCCAGCAGACCAGGACTCTCCACCGGGGAGCTGTTTTTT.

This clone was recorded a few times. This chain uses TRBV20-1 with TRBJ1-1, with TRBD1 matching 7 bases. The germline V gene encodes CDR1 DFQATT and CDR2 SNEGSKA (reference sequence). J was trimmed by 2 bases and V by 3 bases; bases with no gene match: 6. The CDR3 extends over 14 amino acids. CDR3 in DNA: TGCAGTGCTAGTTCTGACAGGGAAAACACTGAAGCTTTCTTT. It yields the protein CSASSDRENTEAFF.

The rearrangement joins TRBV24-1 to TRBJ2-3; 11 bases agree with TRBD1. The CDR3 sequence is 17 residues long. Unmatched junction bases numbered 12, after V lost 4 bases and J lost 7 bases. Germline-derived CDR1 and CDR2 are KGHDR and SFDVKD. Here the CDR3 DNA reads TGTGCCACCAGTGACCAGAGGACAGGGGGCCTAGCGAATACGCAGTATTTT. This sequence encodes CATSDQRTGGLANTQYF.

The chain employs TRBV19 and TRBJ1-4; no definite D call. This CDR3 has 13 residues. V gave up 1 base and J gave up 8 bases, with 8 bases separating them. In germline, CDR1 is LNHDA, CDR2 SQIVND (reference sequence). The DNA for the CDR3 is TGTGCCAGTAGTATAGTCGTCACCGAAAAACTGTTTTTT. This codes for CASSIVVTEKLFF. Combining the CDR3 with reference TRBV19 and TRBJ1-4 gives the whole variable domain DGGITQSPKYLFRKEGQNVTLSCEQNLNHDAMYWYRQDPGQGLRLIYYSQIVNDFQKGDIAEGYSVSREKKESFPLTVTSAQKNPTAFYLCASSIVVTEKLFFGSGTQLSVL.

The V call is TRBV10-2, the J call TRBJ1-1; 8 positions agree with TRBD1. Germline assignment: CDR1 WSHSY and CDR2 SAAADI. The ends lost 5 bases at V and 4 bases at J; junction bases unmatched: 3. This CDR3 spans 13 amino acids. The CDR3 DNA follows: TGCGCCAGCAGTAAACAGGGGGGCACTGAAGCTTTCTTT. Translated: CASSKQGGTEAFF.

The CDR3, as DNA: TGCGCCAGCAGCTTGCGGGACAGTTACACCGGGGAGCTGTTTTTT. This encodes CASSLRDSYTGELFF. The chain joins TRBV5-1 to TRBJ2-2; 7 bases are a match to TRBD1. J lost 3 bases, V lost 1 base, and 3 bases had no gene match. Germline V gives CDR1 SGHRS, CDR2 YFSETQ. CDR3 size: 15 residues. Looking up the rest from reference TRBV5-1 and TRBJ2-2 gives the full variable domain: KAGVTQTPRYLIKTRGQQVTLSCSPISGHRSVSWYQQTPGQGLQFLFEYFSETQRNKGNFPGRFSGRQFSNSRSEMNVSTLELGDSALYLCASSLRDSYTGELFFGEGSRLTVL.

This clone turned up a few times. CDR3 residues: CASSYGQVNEPQHF. In DNA, the CDR3 is TGTGCCAGCAGTTACGGACAGGTGAATGAGCCCCAGCATTTT. The V and J genes are TRBV6-2 or TRBV6-3 and TRBJ1-5; 7 nucleotides line up with TRBD1. CDR3 length: 14 residues. Germline values: CDR1 MNHEY, CDR2 SVGEGT. Trimming at V came to 2 bases and at J to 8 bases, leaving 6 bases not matched to a gene.

CDR3 region: CASSLLGVGTGYTGELFF. In nucleotides, the CDR3 is TGTGCCAGCAGCTTATTGGGTGTCGGGACAGGGTACACCGGGGAGCTGTTTTTT. The chain employs TRBV7-6 and TRBJ2-2; 9 bases match TRBD1. The germline V gene has CDR1 SGHVS and CDR2 FNYEAQ. The junction had 10 bases not matched to a gene; V was cut back by 2 bases and J by 3 bases. This CDR3 spans 18 amino acids.

V and J are TRBV4-3 and TRBJ2-1; TRBD2 matches 7 bases. V was pared by 3 bases and J by 0 bases, with 5 bases of the junction left unmatched. The CDR3 totals 16 residues. Germline CDR1 is LGHNA and CDR2 is YSLEER. The CDR3 sequence is CASSQVGGSSYNEQFF. CDR3 sequence (DNA): TGCGCCAGCAGCCAGGTCGGGGGGAGCTCCTACAATGAGCAGTTCTTC.

The chain has TRBV10-3 and TRBJ1-1; possible D gene TRBD1, 6 bases. Deletions cut 2 bases from V and 11 bases from J, with 15 bases between. The CDR3 loop spans 13 amino acids. Germline loops: CDR1 ENHRY, CDR2 SYGVKD. The CDR3 DNA reads as TGTGCCATCAGTGAGCCCCTTAGGGGGACTGCTTTCTTT. It encodes CAISEPLRGTAFF.

This sequence joins TRBV6-5 and TRBJ1-2; the D gene is possibly TRBD1 (5 bases). Germline CDR1 is MNHEY and CDR2 is SVGAGI. The CDR3 is made up of 15 amino acids. Trimming took 0 bases from V and 4 from J, leaving 12 bases between them. CDR3 amino acids: CASSYSRATVYGYTF. CDR3 sequence (DNA): TGTGCCAGCAGTTACTCGAGGGCGACAGTCTATGGCTACACCTTC.

The CDR3, as DNA: TGTGCCACCCTACTAGGGGGGGCAAGCACAGATACGCAGTATTTT. Protein: CATLLGGASTDTQYF. The chain links TRBV6-5 to TRBJ2-3; D might be TRBD2 (7 bases). The germline V gene encodes CDR1 MNHEY and CDR2 SVGAGI. V was cut by 10 bases and J by 0 bases, with 17 bases left in between. This CDR3 region has 15 residues.

V and J are TRBV30 and TRBJ1-1, with D uncertain. This CDR3 spans 14 amino acids. Deletions cut 0 bases from V and 11 bases from J, with 19 bases between. Germline lookup yields CDR1 GTSNPN and CDR2 SVGIG (reference sequence). The CDR3 spells CAWSVGGNGVGAFF. The DNA of the CDR3 is TGTGCCTGGAGTGTAGGAGGTAACGGGGTGGGGGCTTTCTTT. The full variable domain, with the rest looked up from reference TRBV30 and TRBJ1-1, is SQTIHQWPATLVQPVGSPLSLECTVEGTSNPNLYWYRQAAGRGLQLLFYSVGIGQISSEVPQNLSASRPQDRQFILSSKKLLLSDSGFYLCAWSVGGNGVGAFFGQGTRLTVV.

In its sample, this clone was seen once. The genes are TRBV11-2 and TRBJ2-7, with a weak D call TRBD2 (6 bases). This CDR3 has 14 amino acids. Germline assignment: CDR1 SGHAT and CDR2 FQNNGV. Trimming stripped 0 bases from V and 6 bases from J, with 12 bases between. The CDR3 nucleotides are TGTGCCAGCAGCTTAGAGCGGGAATCTGTCGAGCAGTACTTC. This gives the protein CASSLERESVEQYF.

This clone was recorded a few times. The J gene is TRBJ2-2, the V gene TRBV9; 7 nucleotides align to TRBD1. The CDR3 sequence is 15 residues long. Germline V lookup: CDR1 SGDLS, CDR2 YYNGEE. The ends lost 0 bases at V and 4 bases at J; junction bases unmatched: 3. The CDR3 reads CASSVVGGPTGELFF. The DNA for the CDR3 is TGTGCCAGCAGCGTAGTAGGGGGCCCCACCGGGGAGCTGTTTTTT.

CDR3 nucleotides: TGTGCCTGGAGGCCGGGACAGCCTAATGAAAAACTGTTTTTT. Translating it yields CAWRPGQPNEKLFF. This chain connects TRBV30 to TRBJ1-4, with TRBD1 matching 7 bases. Trimming cost V 3 bases and J 3 bases; bases outside gene matches: 4. The CDR3 has 14 amino acids. Germline V gives CDR1 GTSNPN, CDR2 SVGIG (reference sequence).